The 22 T cell receptor beta chains in this list originate from one sample, sequenced in a study of T cell responses to AZD1222 COVID-19 vaccine. Measured with immunoSEQ multiplex PCR; TCRdb has only the in-frame clones, and not every one. The table includes around 100,000 clones, approximately 84% detected once. The specimen comprised peripheral blood, sampled on day 0 of AZD1222 vaccination. The receptors were gathered from an adult in good health.

This chain links TRBV7-8 with TRBJ2-7; D is unresolved. CDR1 and CDR2 from the germline V gene are SGHVS and FQNEAQ. V shed 1 base and J shed 5 bases, with 18 bases lying between them. CDR3 length: 16 amino acids. This CDR3 reads CASSLGLGVQGNEQYF. The CDR3 bases are TGTGCCAGCAGCTTAGGTTTGGGTGTCCAAGGGAACGAGCAGTACTTC.

The J gene is TRBJ1-1, the V gene TRBV6-5; D perhaps matches TRBD1 (5 bases). The V end was cut by 7 bases, the J end by 1 base, with 10 bases between. CDR1 MNHEY and CDR2 SVGAGI come from the germline V gene. CDR3 length equals 13 residues. The CDR3 region is CASTRDGNTEAFF. CDR3 nucleotide sequence: TGTGCCAGCACCCGGGACGGGAACACTGAAGCTTTCTTT.

The chain joins TRBV29-1 to TRBJ2-3; 7 bases line up with TRBD1. The ends lost 5 bases at V and 0 bases at J; junction bases unmatched: 2. The CDR3 extends over 13 amino acids. The V gene's germline CDR1 is SQVTM and CDR2 ANQGSEA. Here the CDR3 reads CSVRGPSTDTQYF. CDR3 bases: TGCAGCGTTAGGGGGCCCAGCACAGATACGCAGTATTTT.

CDR3 sequence reads: CASSFYRPVGTDTQYF. The CDR3 region has the DNA TGTGCCAGCAGTTTTTACCGCCCCGTCGGCACAGATACGCAGTATTTT. This sequence joins TRBV27 and TRBJ2-3; D remains ambiguous. Per germline, CDR1 MNHEY and CDR2 SMNVEV (reference sequence). This CDR3 is built from 16 residues. Trimming took off 3 bases at V and 1 base at J, with 14 bases between the two ends.

The J gene is TRBJ2-1, the V gene TRBV6-5; TRBD1 might be the D (5 bases). Looked up from germline, CDR1 is MNHEY and CDR2 is SVGAGI. This CDR3 has 16 amino acids. Trimming stripped 1 base from V and 7 bases from J, with 17 bases between. The chain's CDR3 is CASSYYSGQGWNEQFF. In nucleotides, the CDR3 is TGTGCCAGCAGTTACTACTCCGGGCAGGGATGGAATGAGCAGTTCTTC.

J is TRBJ1-4 and V is TRBV19; 8 bases match TRBD1. Germline V gene data show CDR1 as LNHDA and CDR2 as SQIVND (reference sequence). Losses at the gene ends were 4 bases for V and 4 bases for J; bases not matched to a gene: 5. The CDR3 spans 15 residues. In DNA form, the CDR3 reads TGTGCCAGTAGTACAGGGACAGGAGGTAATGAAAAACTGTTTTTT. Its protein is CASSTGTGGNEKLFF. Supplemented by reference TRBV19 and TRBJ1-4, the full variable domain reads DGGITQSPKYLFRKEGQNVTLSCEQNLNHDAMYWYRQDPGQGLRLIYYSQIVNDFQKGDIAEGYSVSREKKESFPLTVTSAQKNPTAFYLCASSTGTGGNEKLFFGSGTQLSVL.

The chain couples TRBV6-2 or TRBV6-3 to TRBJ1-5; TRBD1 aligns across 7 bases. In germline, CDR1 is MNHEY, CDR2 SVGEGT. The CDR3 runs 17 residues. J gave up 0 bases and V 6 bases, and 11 bases lay outside the gene matches. CDR3 amino acids: CASSPYGQGDSNQPQHF. As DNA, the CDR3 is TGTGCCAGCAGCCCTTATGGTCAGGGGGATAGCAATCAGCCCCAGCATTTT.

The genes are TRBV4-3 and TRBJ2-5; D could derive from TRBD1 or TRBD2 (6 bases each). Germline loops: CDR1 LGHNA, CDR2 YSLEER. V was cut by 0 bases and J by 1 base, with 12 bases left in between. CDR3 size: 16 residues. CDR3: CASSQDWGAGQETQYF. The CDR3 DNA is TGCGCCAGCAGCCAAGATTGGGGGGCAGGCCAAGAGACCCAGTACTTC.

The J gene is TRBJ1-1, the V gene TRBV5-1; D gene unclear. Looked up from germline, CDR1 is SGHRS and CDR2 is YFSETQ. The germline V and J ends were trimmed by 4 bases and 3 bases, with 16 bases remaining between them. The CDR3 extends over 15 amino acids. CDR3 protein: CASSVLNTDDTEAFF. In DNA form, the CDR3 reads TGCGCCAGCAGCGTACTTAACACGGATGACACTGAAGCTTTCTTT.

The chain uses TRBV4-3 and TRBJ2-1; the match to TRBD2 covers 11 bases. J lost 4 bases, V lost 1 base, and 0 bases had no gene match. The CDR3 runs 15 residues. Germline lookup yields CDR1 LGHNA and CDR2 YSLEER. The CDR3 reads CASSQASGRYNEQFF. For the CDR3, the DNA is TGCGCCAGCAGCCAAGCTAGCGGGAGGTACAATGAGCAGTTCTTC.

The CDR3 spells CASSEASGQGYEQYF. The CDR3 DNA reads as TGTGCCAGCAGTGAAGCGTCCGGACAGGGCTACGAGCAGTACTTC. The V call is TRBV2, the J call TRBJ2-7; 8 bases are a match to TRBD1. The V segment lost 0 bases and the J segment 3 bases; nucleotides outside the gene matches: 4. The germline V gene encodes CDR1 SNHLY and CDR2 FYNNEI. This CDR3 has 15 amino acids.

The V and J genes are TRBV12-3 or TRBV12-4 and TRBJ1-5, with D perhaps matching TRBD1 (5 bases). CDR3 length: 12 residues. The germline V and J ends were trimmed by 4 bases and 7 bases, with 8 bases remaining between them. CDR3 bases: TGTGCCAGCAGTTCCGGGGACCAGCCCCAGCATTTT. Its protein product is CASSSGDQPQHF.

The chain uses TRBV6-5 and TRBJ1-2, with 7 bases identical to TRBD1. After removal of 4 bases from V and 2 bases from J, the junction contained 4 bases not matched to a gene. CDR1 MNHEY and CDR2 SVGAGI come from the germline V gene. The CDR3 contains 14 residues. The CDR3 nucleotides read TGTGCCAGCAGTTCGGGACAGTTGAACTATGGCTACACCTTC. The encoded protein is CASSSGQLNYGYTF.

The chain uses TRBV7-2 and TRBJ2-1; no definite D call. CDR1 and CDR2 (germline): SGHTA, FQGNSA. V shed 5 bases and J shed 5 bases, with 10 bases lying between them. The CDR3 is made up of 13 amino acids. The CDR3 reads CASSQRRDNEQFF. The DNA for the CDR3 is TGTGCCAGCAGCCAACGACGGGACAATGAGCAGTTCTTC.

The J gene is TRBJ1-2, the V gene TRBV12-3 or TRBV12-4; D perhaps matches TRBD1 (6 bases). V was trimmed by 7 bases and J by 5 bases, leaving 14 bases between them. The CDR3 is 13 amino acids. This chain's CDR3 is CASTSRGSYGYTF. The CDR3 nucleotides are TGTGCCAGCACCTCCAGGGGAAGTTATGGCTACACCTTC.

The chain has TRBV10-3 and TRBJ1-4; 9 bases are shared with TRBD1. Per germline, CDR1 ENHRY and CDR2 SYGVKD. This CDR3 has 12 residues. Trimming removed 6 bases from V and 7 bases from J; junction bases left unmatched: 0. The CDR3 here is CAIRDRGEKLFF. The CDR3, as DNA: TGTGCCATCAGGGACAGGGGTGAAAAACTGTTTTTT.

V usage is TRBV5-1 and J usage is TRBJ2-3, with no clear D. The CDR3 has 15 amino acids. V was clipped by 3 bases and J by 0 bases, with 11 bases between them. Germline lookup yields CDR1 SGHRS and CDR2 YFSETQ. CDR3 sequence: CASSSGVSSTDTQYF. As DNA, the CDR3 is TGCGCCAGCAGCTCTGGAGTATCTAGCACAGATACGCAGTATTTT.

In nucleotides, the CDR3 is TGTGCCACTGCACCTTCCCCCCAGGGACTAGGCTACACCTTC. Protein sequence: CATAPSPQGLGYTF. The J gene is TRBJ1-2, the V gene TRBV18; tentative D call: TRBD1 (5 bases). With 10 bases removed from V and 8 bases from J, the gap between germline ends came to 23 bases. This CDR3 region has 14 residues. Per germline, CDR1 KGHSH and CDR2 LQKENI. Using reference TRBV18 and TRBJ1-2 for the parts outside the CDR3, the full variable domain is NAGVMQNPRHLVRRRGQEARLRCSPMKGHSHVYWYRQLPEEGLKFMVYLQKENIIDESGMPKERFSAEFPKEGPSILRIQQVVRGDSAAYFCATAPSPQGLGYTFGSGTRLTVV.

This rearrangement joins TRBV6-5 to TRBJ2-7; 7 nucleotides agree with TRBD1. This CDR3 region has 16 residues. V gave up 2 bases and J gave up 0 bases; unmatched junction bases: 7. Germline assignment: CDR1 MNHEY and CDR2 SVGAGI. CDR3 bases: TGTGCCAGCAGTTACGAGGGACAGACGAGCTCCTACGAGCAGTACTTC. Residues: CASSYEGQTSSYEQYF.

The J gene is TRBJ2-3, the V gene TRBV7-2; D may correspond to TRBD1 or TRBD2 (5 bases each). Germline V gives CDR1 SGHTA, CDR2 FQGNSA. This CDR3 spans 16 amino acids. Trimming removed 1 base from V and 5 bases from J, with 16 bases in between. CDR3 DNA: TGTGCCAGCAGCTTAGGTGGGGGACCCCGCAGAGATACGCAGTATTTT. As protein: CASSLGGGPRRDTQYF.

The V gene is TRBV28, the J gene TRBJ2-7, with 7 bases fitting TRBD1. Germline V gives CDR1 MDHEN, CDR2 SYDVKM. The CDR3 consists of 14 residues. J lost 7 bases, V lost 6 bases, and 12 bases had no gene match. CDR3 bases: TGTGCCAGCAGCTCGGGACAGCGGCCTAGGGAGCAGTACTTC. The encoded protein is CASSSGQRPREQYF.

This clone was detected a few times. CDR3: CASSLIGSSYNSPLHF. The CDR3 coding sequence is TGTGCCAGCAGCTTGATAGGGAGCTCCTATAATTCACCCCTCCACTTT. The genes are TRBV5-4 and TRBJ1-6; no clear D gene. The germline V gene has CDR1 SGHNT and CDR2 YYREEE (reference sequence). V was cut by 1 base and J by 0 bases, with 8 bases left in between. There are 16 residues in the CDR3.